The 10 T cell receptor beta chains below all came from one sample that was sequenced in a study of blood T cell repertoires in COVID-19. Sequencing was performed with immunoSEQ multiplex PCR; in TCRdb, only in-frame clones are kept and a portion is missing. This sample has around 94,000 clones, with around 85% found just once. Sequencing was carried out using peripheral blood. The receptors were sampled from a man in his fifties or sixties with acute or convalescent COVID-19.

This rearrangement joins TRBV6-5 to TRBJ1-4, with 7 bases aligning to TRBD1. V trimming: 2 bases; J trimming: 8 bases; junction bases outside the gene matches: 11. CDR3 size: 16 residues. From germline, CDR1 is MNHEY and CDR2 SVGAGI. The CDR3, as DNA: TGTGCCAGCAGTTACGCCGACCAGGGGGGTCGGGAAAAACTGTTTTTT. Translating gives CASSYADQGGREKLFF.

This chain joins TRBV28 and TRBJ1-3, with D possibly TRBD1 on 6 matching bases. CDR1 is MDHEN and CDR2 is SYDVKM in the germline V gene. The V end was cut by 6 bases, the J end by 8 bases, with 17 bases between. This CDR3 has 14 amino acids. For the CDR3, the DNA is TGTGCCAGCAGGGGGGCTTCCCAGGCGGACACCATATATTTT. The encoded protein is CASRGASQADTIYF.

This sequence joins TRBV28 and TRBJ2-1, with TRBD2 matching 9 bases. This CDR3 has 15 amino acids. Germline V lookup: CDR1 MDHEN, CDR2 SYDVKM. The trim removed 7 bases at V and 5 bases at J, leaving 9 bases unmatched. The CDR3 DNA follows: TGTGCCAGCACCCCCGGACTAGCGCAAGACAATGAGCAGTTCTTC. Amino acids: CASTPGLAQDNEQFF.

The V call is TRBV10-2, the J call TRBJ2-7, with 8 bases aligning to TRBD1. J lost 2 bases, V lost 6 bases, and 9 bases had no gene match. Per germline, CDR1 WSHSY and CDR2 SAAADI. The CDR3 extends over 15 amino acids. CDR3 sequence (DNA): TGCGCCAGCAGCGACACCGGGACAGGAGCCTACGAGCAGTACTTC. It translates to CASSDTGTGAYEQYF.

The CDR3 sequence is CSEEPTQYF. Here the CDR3 DNA reads TGCAGCGAAGAGCCCACCCAGTACTTC. The chain uses TRBV20-1 and TRBJ2-5; D gene ambiguous. Germline loops: CDR1 DFQATT, CDR2 SNEGSKA (reference sequence). The CDR3 covers 9 residues.

The V call is TRBV19, the J call TRBJ1-1; unclear D gene. This CDR3 has 19 amino acids. Trimming removed 5 bases at V and 6 bases at J, with 31 bases between. Germline V gives CDR1 LNHDA, CDR2 SQIVND (reference sequence). For the CDR3, the DNA is TGTGCCAGTAGTGCTTTTGTTAGCTCGCTCGGGAGATTAGAGCCTGAAGCTTTCTTT. It specifies CASSAFVSSLGRLEPEAFF.

The chain carries TRBV5-3 and TRBJ2-3; D is undetermined. TRBV5-3 is filed as an ORF, its function uncertain. V was trimmed by 9 bases and J by 4 bases, leaving 15 bases between them. The CDR3 runs 13 residues. CDR3 sequence reads: CAKIARCADTQYF. Here the CDR3 DNA reads TGTGCCAAGATCGCGCGGTGCGCAGATACGCAGTATTTT.

The chain has TRBV5-6 and TRBJ1-1; 12 bases align to TRBD1. This CDR3 spans 15 amino acids. Trimming cost V 2 bases and J 5 bases; bases outside gene matches: 4. Germline V gene lookup returns CDR1 SGHDT and CDR2 YYEEEE. The CDR3 DNA follows: TGTGCCAGCAGCTTCGGGGACAGGGGGCGGACTGAAGCTTTCTTT. This sequence encodes CASSFGDRGRTEAFF.

In the case of this clone: Germline and junction disagree at one end, which may indicate a read error. The chain combines TRBV28 with TRBJ1-4; 9 nucleotides match TRBD1. CDR1 is MDHEN, CDR2 SYDVKM, per germline. The CDR3 is 15 amino acids. CDR3 in DNA: TGTGCCAGCAGTCTATGGACAGGGGAAAATGAAAAACTGTTTTTT. Protein sequence: CASSLWTGENEKLFF.

This chain links TRBV6-2 or TRBV6-3 with TRBJ2-2; D might be TRBD1 (6 bases). This CDR3 has 15 amino acids. The V end was cut by 5 bases, the J end by 3 bases, with 13 bases between. From germline, CDR1 is MNHEY and CDR2 SVGEGT. CDR3 in DNA: TGTGCCAGCAGTCCCGGGACAACCTACACCGGGGAGCTGTTTTTT. Residues: CASSPGTTYTGELFF.